This entry features one TCR beta chain sequence. This clone's antigen is unknown. No much larger clone is present one base from it, and per-base qualities are unavailable. The source of the sample is a study (dated by TCRdb to the mid-2010s). About the study as a whole: The study examined whether tumor-infiltrating Tregs in breast cancer are drawn from blood Tregs or arise in situ by conversion from other CD4+ T cell subsets. What the authors observed across the whole study: In terms of TCR gene usage, tumor memory CD4+ T cells clustered together with blood and lymph node memory CD4+ cells, as well as with lymph node naive CD4+ cells. The greatest overlap of tumor-infiltrating Treg TCR alpha and beta sequences was observed with tumor naive CD4+ T cells, followed by blood naive CD4+ T cells. The larger-cohort validation was restricted to a single TCR beta V-J rearrangement rather than whole repertoires.

Tregs were isolated as CD4+CD25+CD127-/low cells. Tregs, naive and memory CD4+ T cells from tumor, blood and ipsilateral draining lymph nodes of about five breast cancer patients underwent full-length TCR alpha and beta sequencing. Mononuclear cells from lymph nodes or approximately 50 ml of peripheral blood were isolated by Ficoll density gradient centrifugation. FACS confirmed that the sorted cell populations were more than 90% pure. There are 14 amino acids in the CDR3, from cysteine to phenylalanine inclusive. Only CDR3 DNA remains: 42 bases, in frame from the first base. CDR1 and CDR2 are drawn from the germline V gene: MNHEY, SVGAGI. Relative to germline, V is 2 bases shorter and J is 0 bases shorter, with 8 bases between their ends. Full-length TCR variable regions were amplified by 5' RACE PCR with constant-region reverse primers, and semi-nested PCR with Nested Universal Primer A was subsequently performed. Using the ReliaPrep RNA Cell Miniprep System, total RNA was extracted, and the SMARTer RACE 5'/3' Kit was then used to reverse transcribe the RNA into 5'RACE-ready cDNA. Multiplex adaptors were used to barcode the full-length TCR alpha and beta libraries, which were then sequenced on an Illumina MiSeq. Processing in the source paper ran as follows. For each of nine subset-tissue groups, sequencing data from the five patients were pooled, and the groups were compared by unsupervised clustering of TCR gene usage. The Morisita-Horn index, with shared sequences weighted by their contribution to each repertoire, was used to calculate repertoire similarity. The public reads were reprocessed in TCRdb via fastp at Q25 and MiXCR, keeping in-frame beta chains. Rows matching on CDR3 protein sequence are summarized as one entry with the most common DNA and genes. TCRdb, rather than the study authors, made the V and J calls. For this sample there are about 4,900 distinct CDR3 sequences; about 72% appear just once. 4% of the sample comes from the top ten.

Sequenced: Tregs sorted from blood. The receptor was isolated from a female donor with breast cancer. The rearrangement combines TRBV6-5 with TRBJ2-7; the D gene remains uncertain. The CDR3 protein: CASSYQESSYEQYF. Read as DNA, the sequence is TGTGCCAGCAGTTACCAGGAGAGCTCCTACGAGCAGTACTTC.